The 13 T cell receptor beta chains in this list originate from one sample, sequenced in a study of blood T cell repertoires in COVID-19. The protocol was immunoSEQ multiplex PCR, while the TCRdb copy is restricted to in-frame clones and leaves out a portion. This sample has about 300,000 clones; roughly 80% occur once, and the top ten carry roughly 1.5%. The sample taken for sequencing was peripheral blood. Receptors were obtained from a human donor with COVID-19, enrolled during active disease. The donor label of this sample is uncertain.

The chain employs TRBV10-3 and TRBJ2-7; the match to TRBD1 covers 12 bases. The CDR3 covers 14 residues. V dropped 8 bases and J dropped 3; count of bases not matched to a gene: 5. Germline loops: CDR1 ENHRY, CDR2 SYGVKD. This chain's CDR3 is CAIAGTGGFYEQYF. CDR3 nucleotide sequence: TGTGCCATCGCCGGGACAGGGGGCTTCTACGAGCAGTACTTC.

The rearrangement links TRBV6-2 or TRBV6-3 to TRBJ1-2, with D unclear. Trimming stripped 2 bases from V and 8 bases from J, with 15 bases between. The CDR3 length is 14 residues. The V gene's germline CDR1 is MNHEY and CDR2 SVGEGT. CDR3 residues: CASSYPEQVKGYTF. The CDR3 coding sequence is TGTGCCAGCAGTTACCCCGAGCAGGTAAAGGGCTACACCTTC.

The J gene is TRBJ1-5, the V gene TRBV10-3; D is perhaps TRBD1 (5 bases). This CDR3 comprises 16 residues. V lost 0 bases and J 4 bases, leaving 13 bases between the germline ends. CDR1 ENHRY and CDR2 SYGVKD come from the germline V gene. CDR3 in amino acids: CAISESAGRKNQPQHF. DNA of the CDR3: TGTGCCATCAGTGAGTCGGCAGGGAGGAAAAATCAGCCCCAGCATTTT.

The chain is built from TRBV28 and TRBJ2-1; 7 bases are shared with TRBD1. Germline assignment: CDR1 MDHEN and CDR2 SYDVKM. CDR3 length: 15 residues. J was trimmed by 5 bases and V by 3 bases; bases with no gene match: 7. The CDR3 nucleotides are TGTGCCAGCAGTTTTCTCCCGGGACAGCACAATGAGCAGTTCTTC. It yields the protein CASSFLPGQHNEQFF.

The gene calls are TRBV6-5 and TRBJ1-1, with 8 bases fitting TRBD1. The CDR3 loop spans 13 amino acids. Germline V gene data show CDR1 as MNHEY and CDR2 as SVGAGI. The ends lost 7 bases at V and 2 bases at J; junction bases unmatched: 3. The CDR3 DNA sequence: TGTGCCAGCATCGGACAGGGAAACACTGAAGCTTTCTTT. It specifies CASIGQGNTEAFF.

The V gene is TRBV19, the J gene TRBJ2-7, with a weak D call TRBD1 (6 bases). This CDR3 contains 15 residues. V shed 3 bases and J shed 4 bases, with 16 bases lying between them. Per the germline V gene, CDR1 is LNHDA and CDR2 is SQIVND (reference sequence). CDR3 region: CASSILPGQGYEQYF. In DNA form, the CDR3 reads TGTGCCAGTAGTATCCTTCCGGGACAAGGGTACGAGCAGTACTTC.

CDR3 protein: CATSDSGGGETQYF. In DNA form, the CDR3 reads TGTGCCACCAGTGACTCGGGAGGGGGAGAGACCCAGTACTTC. The V and J genes are TRBV24-1 and TRBJ2-5; 8 bases are a match to TRBD2. In germline, CDR1 is KGHDR, CDR2 SFDVKD. The CDR3 has 14 amino acids. With V trimmed by 4 bases and J by 4 bases, 4 bases remained unmatched.

This clone was seen only a few times. The rearrangement joins TRBV2 to TRBJ1-2; TRBD1 aligns across 7 bases. The V gene end was trimmed by 5 bases and the J gene end by 6 bases; junction bases not matched to a gene: 9. The CDR3 is made up of 14 amino acids. Germline values: CDR1 SNHLY, CDR2 FYNNEI. The CDR3 DNA sequence: TGTGCCAGCAGTCTCAGGGGGAAAGAGGATGGCTACACCTTC. Translation: CASSLRGKEDGYTF.

The chain uses TRBV25-1 and TRBJ2-1; D may be TRBD1 (6 bases). The germline V gene has CDR1 MGHDK and CDR2 SYGVNS. There are 16 residues in the CDR3. Deletions cut 5 bases from V and 6 bases from J, with 20 bases between. CDR3 bases: TGTGCCAGCAGTACCTCTACAGGGAGAAATTCCAATGAGCAGTTCTTC. Translating it yields CASSTSTGRNSNEQFF. Variable domain in full (rest from reference TRBV25-1 and TRBJ2-1): EADIYQTPRYLVIGTGKKITLECSQTMGHDKMYWYQQDPGMELHLIHYSYGVNSTEKGDLSSESTVSRIRTEHFPLTLESARPSHTSQYLCASSTSTGRNSNEQFFGPGTRLTVL.

The genes are TRBV12-3 or TRBV12-4 and TRBJ2-7, with unresolved D. The CDR3 has 13 amino acids. V was pared by 3 bases and J by 3 bases, with 9 bases between. The CDR3 is CASSFGQFYEQYF. The CDR3 DNA reads as TGTGCCAGCAGTTTTGGGCAGTTCTACGAGCAGTACTTC.

The chain recombines TRBV6-5 with TRBJ2-7; 7 bases are shared with TRBD2. V shed 8 bases and J 6 bases; nucleotides not matched to a gene: 16. The germline V gene has CDR1 MNHEY and CDR2 SVGAGI. CDR3 size: 15 residues. CDR3 coding DNA: TGTGCCAGCTTCCCCAGGGCTGCGGGAGACCTCGAGCAGTACTTC. Encoded protein: CASFPRAAGDLEQYF.

V and J are TRBV5-4 and TRBJ1-1; TRBD1 aligns across 8 bases. Per the germline V gene, CDR1 is SGHNT and CDR2 is YYREEE (reference sequence). The CDR3 runs to 14 residues. Unmatched junction bases numbered 7, after V lost 2 bases and J lost 7 bases. CDR3 sequence (DNA): TGTGCCAGCAGCTTATTCAGGGGGCTAGGTGAAGCTTTCTTT. This sequence encodes CASSLFRGLGEAFF.

The rearrangement links TRBV9 to TRBJ2-5; tentatively, D is TRBD1 (6 bases). The CDR3 consists of 15 residues. With 6 bases removed from V and 5 bases from J, the gap between germline ends came to 20 bases. The germline V gene encodes CDR1 SGDLS and CDR2 YYNGEE. CDR3 in amino acids: CASTQGPDAGETQYF. The CDR3 nucleotides are TGTGCCAGCACCCAGGGGCCCGACGCCGGGGAGACCCAGTACTTC. Filled out from reference TRBV9 and TRBJ2-5, the complete variable domain reads DSGVTQTPKHLITATGQRVTLRCSPRSGDLSVYWYQQSLDQGLQFLIQYYNGEERAKGNILERFSAQQFPDLHSELNLSSLELGDSALYFCASTQGPDAGETQYFGPGTRLLVL.